Listed here are 17 T cell receptor beta chains from one sample, sequenced in a study of sequential checkpoint blockade in melanoma. Data came from immunoSEQ multiplex PCR; TCRdb stores just in-frame clones and leaves some out. The table shows tens of thousands of clones, with roughly nine tenths occurring only once. Treatment given: randomized to nivolumab then ipilimumab (arm A) or the reverse (arm B). The source material was CD8+ T cells sorted from blood (inferred from file names), sampled from a patient given nivolumab and ipilimumab in sequence. These receptor sequences come from a human donor with melanoma.

The chain joins TRBV6-1 to TRBJ1-1, with D perhaps TRBD1 (5 bases). Trimming took off 2 bases at V and 5 bases at J, with 18 bases between the two ends. The CDR3 loop spans 16 amino acids. In germline, CDR1 is MNHNS, CDR2 SASEGT. DNA of the CDR3: TGTGCCAGCAGTGAACGGTTGTTGGCAGGGAGGACTGAAGCTTTCTTT. Its translation: CASSERLLAGRTEAFF.

V gene TRBV7-2 combines with J gene TRBJ2-5, with 10 bases that match TRBD2. CDR1 and CDR2 from the germline V gene are SGHTA and FQGNSA. With 6 bases clipped from V and 2 bases from J, the junction kept 9 bases outside the gene matches. This CDR3 contains 16 residues. Here the CDR3 DNA reads TGTGCCAGCAGTATCCCTACAGCGGGAGGGCAAGAGACCCAGTACTTC. Protein: CASSIPTAGGQETQYF.

The rearrangement links TRBV6-1 to TRBJ2-7; 7 bases fit TRBD1. The CDR3 totals 14 residues. Germline CDR1 reads MNHNS; CDR2 reads SASEGT. With V trimmed by 4 bases and J by 2 bases, 5 bases remained unmatched. DNA for the CDR3: TGTGCCAGCAGTGCAGGGGGACACCCCTACGAGCAGTACGTC. Translation: CASSAGGHPYEQYV.

The J gene is TRBJ1-3, the V gene TRBV6-5; D not certain. The CDR3 has 14 residues. The germline V and J ends were trimmed by 2 bases and 4 bases, with 9 bases remaining between them. The germline gives CDR1 MNHEY, CDR2 SVGAGI. The CDR3 sequence is CASSYGLRGNTIYF. The DNA for the CDR3 is TGTGCCAGCAGTTACGGGCTGAGAGGAAACACCATATATTTT.

The chain is built from TRBV6-4 and TRBJ2-3; TRBD2 matches at 10 bases. This CDR3 contains 15 residues. With V trimmed by 4 bases and J by 4 bases, 5 bases remained unmatched. From germline, CDR1 is MRHNA and CDR2 SNTAGT. For the CDR3, the DNA is TGTGCCAGCAGTGCGAAAGCGGGAGGGGCAGATACGCAGTATTTT. It specifies CASSAKAGGADTQYF.

In the case of this clone: The junction does not match germline at one end; this may be a read error. The chain carries TRBV6-5 and TRBJ1-2; 7 nucleotides align to TRBD1. Looked up from germline, CDR1 is MNHEY and CDR2 is SVGAGI. This CDR3 is built from 12 residues. The CDR3 loop is CTSRNQGDGYTF. The CDR3, as DNA: TGTACCAGCAGAAACCAGGGGGATGGCTACACCTTC.

This clone has a single count. The rearrangement links TRBV9 to TRBJ2-1; 11 bases map to TRBD2. V lost 3 bases and J lost 4; bases outside the gene matches: 6. Germline CDR1 is SGDLS and CDR2 is YYNGEE. The CDR3 has 16 residues. The CDR3 DNA follows: TGTGCCAGCAGCGGATCTAGCGGGGGGCTTTACAATGAGCAGTTCTTC. It specifies CASSGSSGGLYNEQFF. The full variable domain, its missing parts supplied by reference TRBV9 and TRBJ2-1, is DSGVTQTPKHLITATGQRVTLRCSPRSGDLSVYWYQQSLDQGLQFLIQYYNGEERAKGNILERFSAQQFPDLHSELNLSSLELGDSALYFCASSGSSGGLYNEQFFGPGTRLTVL.

V is TRBV29-1 and J is TRBJ2-2, with D maybe TRBD1 (5 bases). V was shortened by 7 bases and J by 6 bases, with 12 bases between the two germline ends. This CDR3 is built from 12 residues. Germline V CDR1 and CDR2: SQVTM, ANQGSEA. The CDR3 nucleotides read TGCAGCGCCCAGGGCTTCGCCGGGGAGCTGTTTTTT. Encoded protein: CSAQGFAGELFF.

The chain carries TRBV27 and TRBJ2-1; 7 positions agree with TRBD2. V shed 3 bases, J shed 3 bases, and the junction held 2 bases outside the gene matches. CDR3 length: 14 residues. CDR1 is MNHEY and CDR2 is SMNVEV in the germline V gene (reference sequence). CDR3 amino acids: CASSFGTNYNEQFF. CDR3 DNA: TGTGCCAGCAGTTTCGGGACTAACTACAATGAGCAGTTCTTC.

The chain joins TRBV10-3 to TRBJ2-7; 8 nucleotides match TRBD2. Trimming cost V 6 bases and J 1 base; bases outside gene matches: 11. Germline CDR1 reads ENHRY; CDR2 reads SYGVKD. This CDR3 contains 16 residues. The CDR3, as DNA: TGTGCCATCAGAAGCGGGAGTATGGGAGAGTCCTACGAGCAGTACTTC. As protein: CAIRSGSMGESYEQYF.

This rearrangement joins TRBV7-9 to TRBJ2-7, with D perhaps TRBD2 (5 bases). CDR1 SEHNR and CDR2 FQNEAQ come from the germline V gene (reference sequence). The CDR3 sequence is 13 residues long. V dropped 5 bases and J dropped 2 bases, with 10 bases sitting between them. CDR3 coding DNA: TGTGCCAGCAGCCCCGGGGTTGCCTACGAGCAGTACTTC. It is translated as CASSPGVAYEQYF.

The J gene is TRBJ2-5, the V gene TRBV7-9, with D hard to call. V lost 2 bases to trimming and J lost 1 base, with 5 bases between them. Germline CDR1 SEHNR, CDR2 FQNEAQ (reference sequence). This CDR3 comprises 13 residues. The CDR3 sequence is CASSLYSQETQYF. In DNA form, the CDR3 reads TGTGCCAGCAGCTTATACAGCCAAGAGACCCAGTACTTC.

The gene calls are TRBV28 and TRBJ2-3; no clear D. The germline CDR1 and CDR2 sequences are MDHEN and SYDVKM. The CDR3 is 14 residues long. Trimming took off 5 bases at V and 4 bases at J, with 13 bases between the two ends. This chain's CDR3 is CASSQVASPDTQYF. CDR3 bases: TGTGCCAGCAGTCAGGTCGCCTCACCAGATACGCAGTATTTT. Together with reference TRBV28 and TRBJ2-3, the CDR3 gives the full variable domain: DVKVTQSSRYLVKRTGEKVFLECVQDMDHENMFWYRQDPGLGLRLIYFSYDVKMKEKGDIPEGYSVSREKKERFSLILESASTNQTSMYLCASSQVASPDTQYFGPGTRLTVL.

This rearrangement joins TRBV27 to TRBJ1-2; the match to TRBD1 covers 8 bases. The CDR3 length is 12 residues. V lost 5 bases and J lost 8; bases outside the gene matches: 4. Germline V lookup: CDR1 MNHEY, CDR2 SMNVEV (reference sequence). The CDR3: CASSQGAGGYTF. The CDR3 nucleotides read TGTGCCAGCAGTCAGGGGGCTGGGGGCTACACCTTC.

This chain uses TRBV5-8 with TRBJ1-2, with D uncertain. Germline V gene sequence: CDR1 SGHTS, CDR2 YDEGEE. Trimming shortened V by 3 bases and J by 2 bases, and 11 bases separated the two germline ends. This CDR3 is 14 amino acids long. The CDR3: CASSWRTENYGYTF. The DNA of the CDR3 is TGTGCCAGCAGCTGGAGGACGGAGAACTATGGCTACACCTTC.

The V and J genes are TRBV6-1 and TRBJ2-1; TRBD1 might be the D (5 bases). The CDR3 is 16 amino acids. V was clipped by 1 base and J by 2 bases, with 12 bases between them. The germline gives CDR1 MNHNS, CDR2 SASEGT. The CDR3 DNA reads as TGTGCCAGCAGTGAAGGAGATCGACAGACCTACAATGAGCAGTTCTTC. This gives the protein CASSEGDRQTYNEQFF.

V usage is TRBV6-5 and J usage is TRBJ2-7, with 8 bases matching TRBD2. The CDR3 is 15 amino acids. V trimming: 6 bases; J trimming: 3 bases; junction bases outside the gene matches: 10. Per germline, CDR1 MNHEY and CDR2 SVGAGI. CDR3 nucleotide sequence: TGTGCCAGCAGGTCTAGCGGGCAGAGTATCTACGAGCAGTACTTC. Translated, it gives CASRSSGQSIYEQYF.